The 24 T cell receptor beta chains below were found in one sample sequenced in a study of blood T cell repertoires in COVID-19 (dated by TCRdb to the early 2020s). The method was the immunoSEQ multiplex PCR assay. Sourced from immuneACCESS, this table was stored by TCRdb with only in-frame sequences that have V and J called. A share of the clones is absent; for the studies checked, an unresolved V gene accounts for under half, and the remainder has no known explanation. The sample profile shows 84,000 or so clones; nearly 85% of them were found once. Around 27% of the sample lies in the top ten. Material for sequencing was peripheral blood. These receptors originate from a woman of 80 years or more with acute or convalescent COVID-19.

CDR3 bases: TGTGCCAGCAGCTTGGGGCTAGCTGGGGAGACCCAGTACTTC. It codes for CASSLGLAGETQYF. J is TRBJ2-5 and V is TRBV5-5; maybe TRBD2 (5 bases). Trimming shortened V by 0 bases and J by 5 bases, and 11 bases separated the two germline ends. CDR1 SGHKS and CDR2 YYEKEE come from the germline V gene (reference sequence). CDR3 size: 14 residues.

The chain joins TRBV27 to TRBJ1-1; D is possibly TRBD1 (5 bases). This CDR3 spans 13 amino acids. CDR1 and CDR2 (germline): MNHEY, SMNVEV (reference sequence). The ends were cut back, 6 bases at V and 7 bases at J, with 15 bases in the middle. CDR3 sequence reads: CASSSRGLIEAFF. In DNA form, the CDR3 reads TGTGCCAGCAGCTCTAGGGGATTGATTGAAGCTTTCTTT.

The V gene is TRBV18, the J gene TRBJ2-7; 7 bases align to TRBD1. With V trimmed by 3 bases and J by 3 bases, 8 bases remained unmatched. Looked up from germline, CDR1 is KGHSH and CDR2 is LQKENI. This CDR3 contains 15 residues. The CDR3, as DNA: TGTGCCAGCTCACCTTACCGGGACAGTCTCTACGAGCAGTACTTC. Protein sequence: CASSPYRDSLYEQYF.

The genes are TRBV19 and TRBJ2-1, with D perhaps matching TRBD2 (7 bases). Germline V gene lookup returns CDR1 LNHDA and CDR2 SQIVND (reference sequence). V was cut by 3 bases and J by 6 bases, with 15 bases left in between. This CDR3 has 15 residues. CDR3 sequence: CASSIVGGPGNEQFF. DNA of the CDR3: TGTGCCAGTAGTATCGTGGGGGGGCCGGGCAATGAGCAGTTCTTC.

The chain employs TRBV30 and TRBJ2-3, with TRBD1 matching over 8 bases. CDR3 length: 14 residues. Germline lookup yields CDR1 GTSNPN and CDR2 SVGIG (reference sequence). V trimming: 4 bases; J trimming: 2 bases; junction bases outside the gene matches: 5. The CDR3 DNA is TGTGCCTGGATAAACAGGGGGGTCACAGATACGCAGTATTTT. It translates to CAWINRGVTDTQYF.

Only a few counts were recorded for this clone. Other nucleotide sequences from this sample produce the same CDR3. This sequence joins TRBV10-3 and TRBJ2-7; 8 bases are shared with TRBD1. This CDR3 spans 13 amino acids. The germline V gene has CDR1 ENHRY and CDR2 SYGVKD. V trimming: 7 bases; J trimming: 6 bases; junction bases outside the gene matches: 8. The CDR3 here is CAITTDRAGEQYF. Here the CDR3 DNA reads TGTGCCATCACTACGGACAGGGCAGGCGAGCAGTACTTC.

The table lists this clone with a few counts. The chain recombines TRBV5-6 with TRBJ2-4, with 15 nucleotides matching TRBD2. The CDR3 contains 17 residues. CDR1 is SGHDT, CDR2 YYEEEE, per germline. Germline trimming cut 6 bases from V and 15 bases from J; bases unmatched to any gene: 19. Here the CDR3 DNA reads TGTGCCAGCACGACTCAAGGACTAGCGGGAGGGCGACGAGCCCGGTACTTC. Translated: CASTTQGLAGGRRARYF.

J is TRBJ2-1 and V is TRBV18; D not resolved. Germline V gives CDR1 KGHSH, CDR2 LQKENI. Trimming stripped 2 bases from V and 0 bases from J, with 5 bases between. The CDR3 sequence is 14 residues long. CDR3 in DNA: TGTGCCAGCTCACCATCAGTCTCCTACAATGAGCAGTTCTTC. It yields the protein CASSPSVSYNEQFF.

The chain joins TRBV2 to TRBJ2-2; TRBD1 matches 9 bases. Trimming removed 5 bases from V and 5 bases from J; junction bases left unmatched: 9. This CDR3 region has 16 residues. The germline CDR1 and CDR2 sequences are SNHLY and FYNNEI. The CDR3 nucleotides read TGTGCCAGCAGTTCCACAGGGGGCGGGTGGACCGGGGAGCTGTTTTTT. It encodes CASSSTGGGWTGELFF. The complete variable domain, with remaining parts taken from reference TRBV2 and TRBJ2-2, reads EPEVTQTPSHQVTQMGQEVILRCVPISNHLYFYWYRQILGQKVEFLVSFYNNEISEKSEIFDDQFSVERPDGSNFTLKIRSTKLEDSAMYFCASSSTGGGWTGELFFGEGSRLTVL.

This chain links TRBV6-6 with TRBJ2-2; 11 bases map to TRBD2. CDR1 MNHNY and CDR2 SVGAGI come from the germline V gene (reference sequence). V lost 7 bases to trimming and J lost 5 bases; unmatched junction nucleotides: 6. The CDR3 is made up of 15 amino acids. CDR3 DNA: TGTGCCAGCACACAACTAGCGGGAGTTACCGGGGAGCTGTTTTTT. It yields the protein CASTQLAGVTGELFF.

CDR3 sequence (DNA): TGTGCCAGCAGGGGGACAGGGGGTTCAGTCTATGGCTACACCTTC. Translated, it gives CASRGTGGSVYGYTF. The chain carries TRBV6-5 and TRBJ1-2; 11 bases align to TRBD1. J was trimmed by 4 bases and V by 6 bases; bases with no gene match: 7. The CDR3 is 15 amino acids. Looked up from germline, CDR1 is MNHEY and CDR2 is SVGAGI.

The chain joins TRBV30 to TRBJ2-5; unclear D gene. The CDR3 has 13 amino acids. Germline V CDR1 and CDR2: GTSNPN, SVGIG (reference sequence). V was pared by 0 bases and J by 4 bases, with 9 bases between. The CDR3 spells CAWSVPVVETQYF. DNA of the CDR3: TGTGCCTGGAGTGTACCGGTGGTAGAGACCCAGTACTTC.

This clone was detected a few times. The genes are TRBV28 and TRBJ2-1, with TRBD1 as a possible D gene (7 bases). Germline CDR1 is MDHEN and CDR2 is SYDVKM. The CDR3 contains 15 residues. V was trimmed by 6 bases and J by 5 bases, leaving 17 bases between them. DNA of the CDR3: TGTGCCAGCAGCGCACGGGGGACAGAGGACAATGAGCAGTTCTTC. It is translated as CASSARGTEDNEQFF.

The gene calls are TRBV19 and TRBJ2-3; D is undetermined. This CDR3 has 13 amino acids. Trimming took 11 bases from V and 6 from J, leaving 18 bases between them. Germline V gene data show CDR1 as LNHDA and CDR2 as SQIVND (reference sequence). The CDR3 here is CAASRSRGDTQYF. The CDR3 nucleotides are TGTGCCGCATCTAGATCCAGAGGTGATACGCAGTATTTT.

The rearrangement joins TRBV15 to TRBJ2-7, with a weak D call TRBD1 (6 bases). The V and J ends lost 0 bases and 2 bases respectively, with 11 bases between them. The CDR3 is made up of 15 amino acids. Per the germline V gene, CDR1 is LNHNV and CDR2 is YYDKDF (reference sequence). CDR3: CATSRDKTGAYEQYF. The CDR3 DNA is TGTGCCACCAGCAGAGATAAGACAGGAGCCTACGAGCAGTACTTC.

The V gene is TRBV6-5, the J gene TRBJ2-6, with a possible D match to TRBD1 (5 bases). The ends were cut back, 6 bases at V and 0 bases at J, with 9 bases in the middle. Germline CDR1 and CDR2: MNHEY and SVGAGI. The CDR3 is 15 amino acids. CDR3 amino acids: CASRWGSSGANVLTF. CDR3 DNA: TGTGCCAGCAGGTGGGGCTCCTCTGGGGCCAACGTCCTGACTTTC.

The V call is TRBV23-1, the J call TRBJ1-1; D is ambiguous. TRBV23-1 is filed as an ORF, its function uncertain. The CDR3 has 12 residues. V lost 3 bases, J lost 6 bases, and 8 bases lay in between. This CDR3 reads CASSQREAEAFF. The CDR3 bases are TGCGCCAGCAGTCAGAGGGAGGCTGAAGCTTTCTTT.

The J gene is TRBJ1-1, the V gene TRBV18, with 8 positions matching TRBD1. Trimming at V came to 2 bases and at J to 1 base, leaving 6 bases not matched to a gene. The CDR3 contains 16 residues. Germline-derived CDR1 and CDR2 are KGHSH and LQKENI. The CDR3: CASSPLSGTGNTEAFF. The CDR3 DNA sequence: TGTGCCAGCTCACCATTATCCGGGACAGGGAACACTGAAGCTTTCTTT.

This chain connects TRBV11-3 to TRBJ2-2; no clear D. The CDR3 length is 14 residues. Germline lookup yields CDR1 SGHNT and CDR2 YENEEA. V lost 1 base and J 4 bases, leaving 7 bases between the germline ends. The CDR3 here is CASSLGGGTGELFF. The DNA of the CDR3 is TGTGCCAGCAGCTTAGGAGGTGGCACCGGGGAGCTGTTTTTT.

This chain uses TRBV3-1 (or the pseudogene TRBV3-2) with TRBJ2-2; 10 nucleotides line up with TRBD2. Trimming took 3 bases from V and 4 from J; bases not matched to a gene: 5. The CDR3 length is 16 residues. Germline V CDR1 and CDR2: LGHDT, YNNKEL (reference sequence). The CDR3 nucleotides are TGTGCCAGCAGCCAGTGGCTAGCGGGAGTCACCGGGGAGCTGTTTTTT. This encodes CASSQWLAGVTGELFF.

The genes are TRBV7-9 and TRBJ1-3, with D possibly TRBD1 on 5 matching bases. CDR1 and CDR2 from the germline V gene are SEHNR and FQNEAQ (reference sequence). CDR3 length: 12 residues. Trimming removed 6 bases at V and 2 bases at J, with 5 bases between. The chain's CDR3 is CASRGPGNTIYF. DNA for the CDR3: TGTGCCAGCAGGGGGCCTGGAAACACCATATATTTT. The whole variable domain, filled in from reference TRBV7-9 and TRBJ1-3, reads DTGVSQNPRHKITKRGQNVTFRCDPISEHNRLYWYRQTLGQGPEFLTYFQNEAQLEKSRLLSDRFSAERPKGSFSTLEIQRTEQGDSAMYLCASRGPGNTIYFGEGSWLTVV.

This clone appeared once. The gene calls are TRBV7-2 and TRBJ2-5; 8 bases line up with TRBD1. This CDR3 region has 14 residues. J gave up 5 bases and V 5 bases, and 7 bases lay outside the gene matches. The germline V gene has CDR1 SGHTA and CDR2 FQGNSA. CDR3 protein: CASSKSRTGETQYF. As DNA, the CDR3 is TGTGCCAGCAGCAAGTCCCGGACAGGGGAGACCCAGTACTTC.

The chain has TRBV10-3 and TRBJ1-1, with 9 positions matching TRBD1. The CDR3 loop spans 13 amino acids. Germline V CDR1 and CDR2: ENHRY, SYGVKD. The ends lost 10 bases at V and 1 base at J; junction bases unmatched: 4. The CDR3 DNA reads TGTGCCAGCCTGGGACAGGGGAACACTGAAGCTTTCTTT. Translation gives CASLGQGNTEAFF.

The chain recombines TRBV27 with TRBJ2-7; TRBD2 agrees at 16 bases. Germline CDR1 and CDR2: MNHEY and SMNVEV (reference sequence). The CDR3 has 16 residues. V lost 6 bases to trimming and J lost 3 bases; unmatched junction nucleotides: 5. This CDR3 reads CASRGLAGGSLYEQYF. CDR3 DNA sequence: TGTGCCAGCAGGGGACTAGCGGGAGGGTCTCTCTACGAGCAGTACTTC.